The sequence of this TCR beta chain was determined in a study of cytomegalovirus exposure and HLA in healthy donors. General observations from the study: An analysis done earlier found most TCR beta V segments productive about 87% or about 30% of the time. Looking again later, the authors saw that most CMV-associated TCR beta chains seemed HLA-restricted. Some V segments, TRBV6-2 and TRBV6-3 among them, were indistinguishable and were therefore excluded. Sequencing depth across donors, presence/absence analyses assumed, was roughly uniform.

Points on this clone: Its antigen is undetermined.

Unmatched junction bases numbered 9, after V lost 6 bases and J lost 2 bases. The CDR3 has 15 amino acids. Germline V CDR1 and CDR2: MNHNS, SASEGT. Researchers ran the PCR with 60 Vbeta and 13 Jbeta primers. Clones were sequenced by immunoSEQ multiplex PCR, and TCRdb holds only the in-frame ones, with some missing. This table has over 150,000 clones, roughly 83% appearing once. This sequence originates from a boy younger than 10 in good health and CMV-seronegative. The sample comprised PBMCs. This sequence joins TRBV6-1 and TRBJ2-7; 8 bases line up with TRBD1. The CDR3: CASRSPTGGTYEQYF. For the CDR3, the DNA is TGTGCCAGCAGGTCCCCAACAGGGGGAACCTACGAGCAGTACTTC.